These T cell receptor beta chains were read from a single sample in a study of cytomegalovirus exposure and HLA in healthy donors. The table came from immunoSEQ multiplex PCR; TCRdb's copy has only in-frame clones and leaves some out. The sample lists about 170,000 clones, about 75% occurring once. Sequenced sample: PBMCs. The receptors were sampled from a man in his forties in good health and CMV-seropositive. Both conserved end residues are part of each CDR3. The D gene is left open where the match is weak. Clone size is shown for a subset of rows, as once, few, many or a class of expanded clone.

j_gene: TRBJ2-1
d_gene: TRBD2
v_gene: TRBV19
abundance: .
CDR3nt: TGTGCCAGTAGTATAGGAGGGCTAGCGGGCGAGCAGTTCTTC
CDR3aa: CASSIGGLAGEQFF

j_gene: TRBJ2-1
d_gene: .
v_gene: TRBV9
abundance: .
CDR3nt: TGTGCCAGCAGCGGTCCTCGACAGGTACGCCATGAGCAGTTCTTC
CDR3aa: CASSGPRQVRHEQFF

j_gene: TRBJ2-2
d_gene: TRBD1
v_gene: TRBV7-6
abundance: .
CDR3nt: TGTGCCAGCAGCTTAAGTTCCAGGGGGCAAAACACCGGGGAGCTGTTTTTT
CDR3aa: CASSLSSRGQNTGELFF

j_gene: TRBJ2-3
d_gene: TRBD2
v_gene: TRBV9
abundance: .
CDR3nt: TGTGCCAGCAGCGAGACTAGCACAAGCACAGATACGCAGTATTTT
CDR3aa: CASSETSTSTDTQYF

j_gene: TRBJ2-1
d_gene: TRBD2
v_gene: TRBV18
abundance: .
CDR3nt: TGTGCCAGCTCACCACCGAGTAGCGGGGTCTACAATGAGCAGTTCTTC
CDR3aa: CASSPPSSGVYNEQFF

j_gene: TRBJ2-7
d_gene: .
v_gene: TRBV2
abundance: .
CDR3nt: TGTGCCAGCAGACGGACAGCGGGAATTCGCGAGCAGTACTTC
CDR3aa: CASRRTAGIREQYF

j_gene: TRBJ2-3
d_gene: .
v_gene: TRBV7-3
abundance: .
CDR3nt: TGTGCCAGCAGCCCCCCCGGCGGGAGCACAGATACGCAGTATTTT
CDR3aa: CASSPPGGSTDTQYF

j_gene: TRBJ2-1
d_gene: TRBD2
v_gene: TRBV27
abundance: .
CDR3nt: TGTGCCAGCAGTTCCCGGACTAGCGGATACAATGAGCAGTTCTTC
CDR3aa: CASSSRTSGYNEQFF

j_gene: TRBJ1-6
d_gene: .
v_gene: TRBV5-6
abundance: once
CDR3nt: TGTGCCAGCAGCTTGTTAAGCAGGGGTAATAATTCACCCCTCCACTTT
CDR3aa: CASSLLSRGNNSPLHF

j_gene: TRBJ1-3
d_gene: .
v_gene: TRBV18
abundance: .
CDR3nt: TGTGCCAGCTCACGAACGACAGGCGGCGGAAACACCATATATTTT
CDR3aa: CASSRTTGGGNTIYF

j_gene: TRBJ2-3
d_gene: .
v_gene: TRBV7-9
abundance: once
CDR3nt: TGTGCCAGCAGCTTAGCCCAGGGCACAGATACGCAGTATTTT
CDR3aa: CASSLAQGTDTQYF

j_gene: TRBJ2-6
d_gene: .
v_gene: TRBV11-2
abundance: once
CDR3nt: TGTGCCAGCAGCTTACGAACAGGGCCCTTAGCTGGGGCCAACGTCCTGACTTTC
CDR3aa: CASSLRTGPLAGANVLTF

j_gene: TRBJ2-1
d_gene: TRBD2
v_gene: TRBV9
abundance: .
CDR3nt: TGTGCCAGCAGCTTCACCGGGACTAGCGGGAGTGAGCAGTTCTTC
CDR3aa: CASSFTGTSGSEQFF

j_gene: TRBJ1-1
d_gene: .
v_gene: TRBV15
abundance: .
CDR3nt: TGTGCCACCAGCAGGTATACAGGTCGGGACACTGAAGCTTTCTTT
CDR3aa: CATSRYTGRDTEAFF

j_gene: TRBJ2-7
d_gene: .
v_gene: TRBV23-1
abundance: .
CDR3nt: TGCGCCAGCAGTCAAAATTTGGGTGCAGGGTCCTACGAGCAGTACTTC
CDR3aa: CASSQNLGAGSYEQYF

j_gene: TRBJ1-1
d_gene: TRBD1
v_gene: TRBV2
abundance: few
CDR3nt: TGTGCCAGCAGAGCACAGGGGACGGGGACTGAAGCTTTCTTT
CDR3aa: CASRAQGTGTEAFF

j_gene: TRBJ2-5
d_gene: .
v_gene: TRBV11-3
abundance: .
CDR3nt: TGTGCCAGCAGCTCACGGAGGGGGGGAGTGGGGGAGACCCAGTACTTC
CDR3aa: CASSSRRGGVGETQYF

j_gene: TRBJ1-3
d_gene: .
v_gene: TRBV15
abundance: .
CDR3nt: TGTGCCACCAGCAGAGATTCAGGGGCTGGAAACACCATATATTTT
CDR3aa: CATSRDSGAGNTIYF

j_gene: TRBJ2-2
d_gene: .
v_gene: TRBV6-6
abundance: .
CDR3nt: TGTGCCAGCAGCCCGGTTGGGCCCGGGGAGCTGTTTTTT
CDR3aa: CASSPVGPGELFF

j_gene: TRBJ2-5
d_gene: TRBD2
v_gene: TRBV6-1
abundance: .
CDR3nt: TGTGCCAGCAGTGAAGTATTAGCGGGTAGTTTGATGGGAGAGACCCAGTACTTC
CDR3aa: CASSEVLAGSLMGETQYF

j_gene: TRBJ1-1
d_gene: .
v_gene: TRBV6-1
abundance: once
CDR3nt: TGTGCCAGCAGCCCCCCAAAAATCACTGAAGCTTTCTTT
CDR3aa: CASSPPKITEAFF

j_gene: TRBJ1-2
d_gene: TRBD1
v_gene: TRBV28
abundance: .
CDR3nt: TGTGCCAGCAGTCAACGGGACAGGATCTATGGCTACACCTTC
CDR3aa: CASSQRDRIYGYTF

j_gene: TRBJ2-3
d_gene: .
v_gene: TRBV7-9
abundance: .
CDR3nt: TGTGCCAGCAGGTCACGACAGTCTAGCACAGATACGCAGTATTTT
CDR3aa: CASRSRQSSTDTQYF

j_gene: TRBJ2-1
d_gene: TRBD2
v_gene: TRBV28
abundance: once
CDR3nt: TGTGCCAGCAGTTCCCCTCATGTAGCGGGAGTGGGTGAGCAGTTCTTC
CDR3aa: CASSSPHVAGVGEQFF

j_gene: TRBJ1-1
d_gene: .
v_gene: TRBV18
abundance: .
CDR3nt: TGTGCCAGCTCCCTCGACAGGGAAGCTTTCTTT
CDR3aa: CASSLDREAFF

j_gene: TRBJ2-5
d_gene: TRBD2
v_gene: TRBV7-8
abundance: few
CDR3nt: TGTGCCAGCAGCTTTGCGGGAGTGGGGGAGACCCAGTACTTC
CDR3aa: CASSFAGVGETQYF

j_gene: TRBJ2-2
d_gene: .
v_gene: TRBV5-1
abundance: .
CDR3nt: TGCGCCAGCAGGATAGCGCCCGCGAACACCGGGGAGCTGTTTTTT
CDR3aa: CASRIAPANTGELFF

j_gene: TRBJ1-1
d_gene: .
v_gene: TRBV5-1
abundance: .
CDR3nt: TGCGCCAGCAGCGAAGACGGGAGGTGGACTGAAGCCTTCTTT
CDR3aa: CASSEDGRWTEAFF

j_gene: TRBJ1-5
d_gene: .
v_gene: TRBV28
abundance: .
CDR3nt: TGTGCCAGCAATCTGGACTTGGGTCAGCCCCAGCATTTT
CDR3aa: CASNLDLGQPQHF

j_gene: TRBJ2-1
d_gene: TRBD2
v_gene: TRBV2
abundance: .
CDR3nt: TGTGCCAGCAGTGAAGTTAGCGGGAGAAAGTTCTTC
CDR3aa: CASSEVSGRKFF

j_gene: TRBJ2-2
d_gene: TRBD2
v_gene: TRBV6-5
abundance: once
CDR3nt: TGTGCCAGCAACACACTAGCGGGAGGCCCCGGGGAGCTGTTTTTT
CDR3aa: CASNTLAGGPGELFF

j_gene: TRBJ1-2
d_gene: .
v_gene: TRBV11-2
abundance: .
CDR3nt: TGTGCCAGCAGCCTACGGACTGACTATGGCTACACCTTC
CDR3aa: CASSLRTDYGYTF

j_gene: TRBJ1-1
d_gene: .
v_gene: TRBV7-9
abundance: .
CDR3nt: TGTGCCAGCAGCCCATGGACAGCTGAAGCTTTCTTT
CDR3aa: CASSPWTAEAFF

j_gene: TRBJ2-5
d_gene: .
v_gene: TRBV12-5
abundance: once
CDR3nt: TGTGCTAGTGGTGGAGACTTGAAAGAGACCCAGTACTTC
CDR3aa: CASGGDLKETQYF

j_gene: TRBJ2-7
d_gene: TRBD1
v_gene: TRBV5-1
abundance: .
CDR3nt: TGCGCCAGCAGCGCCCAGGGACAGGGGGCCCGTGAGCAGTACTTC
CDR3aa: CASSAQGQGAREQYF

j_gene: TRBJ1-5
d_gene: TRBD1
v_gene: TRBV28
abundance: .
CDR3nt: TGTGCCAGCAGTTTGGACAGGGGGGGGGTTTTTAGCAATCAGCCCCAGCATTTT
CDR3aa: CASSLDRGGVFSNQPQHF

j_gene: TRBJ2-3
d_gene: TRBD2
v_gene: TRBV9
abundance: .
CDR3nt: TGTGCCAGCAGCGTAGCCCCCGGACTAGCGGGAGGTAGCACAGATACGCAGTATTTT
CDR3aa: CASSVAPGLAGGSTDTQYF

j_gene: TRBJ2-1
d_gene: TRBD2
v_gene: TRBV7-9
abundance: .
CDR3nt: TGTGCCAGCAGCTTAGTGTGGTCGAGCGGGAGGGCCAGGGATGAGCAGTTCTTC
CDR3aa: CASSLVWSSGRARDEQFF

j_gene: TRBJ2-1
d_gene: TRBD2
v_gene: TRBV6-5
abundance: .
CDR3nt: TGTGCCAGCAGTTACCTCGTAGCGGGGGAGCAGTTCTTC
CDR3aa: CASSYLVAGEQFF

j_gene: TRBJ2-1
d_gene: TRBD1
v_gene: TRBV7-8
abundance: .
CDR3nt: TGTGCCAGCAGAACCGGGACAGACTCCTACAATGAGCAGTTCTTC
CDR3aa: CASRTGTDSYNEQFF

j_gene: TRBJ2-3
d_gene: .
v_gene: TRBV9
abundance: .
CDR3nt: TGTGCCAGCAGCAAGGGGCCCCTCACAGATACGCAGTATTTT
CDR3aa: CASSKGPLTDTQYF

j_gene: TRBJ2-3
d_gene: .
v_gene: TRBV10-3
abundance: .
CDR3nt: TGTGCCATCAGGGACTCTTCGGATACGCAGTATTTT
CDR3aa: CAIRDSSDTQYF

j_gene: TRBJ2-1
d_gene: TRBD1
v_gene: TRBV29-1
abundance: few
CDR3nt: TGCAGCGTGAAGGACAGGTACAATGAGCAGTTCTTC
CDR3aa: CSVKDRYNEQFF

j_gene: TRBJ1-3
d_gene: .
v_gene: TRBV19
abundance: .
CDR3nt: TGTGCCAGTAGTATTTGGGCAGGGGCACGTTTCGGAAACACCATATATTTT
CDR3aa: CASSIWAGARFGNTIYF

j_gene: TRBJ2-7
d_gene: .
v_gene: TRBV5-1
abundance: .
CDR3nt: TGCGCCAGCAGCCCAGACAGTTTAACCTACGAGCAGTACTTC
CDR3aa: CASSPDSLTYEQYF

j_gene: TRBJ1-2
d_gene: TRBD1
v_gene: TRBV5-1
abundance: .
CDR3nt: TGCGCCAGCAGCTCAGGACAGGGGGTCTATGGCTACACCTTC
CDR3aa: CASSSGQGVYGYTF

j_gene: TRBJ1-5
d_gene: .
v_gene: TRBV27
abundance: .
CDR3nt: TGTGCCAGCAGTCTCACCGCCGCAGGGAATAGGCAGCCCCAGCATTTT
CDR3aa: CASSLTAAGNRQPQHF

j_gene: TRBJ1-2
d_gene: TRBD1
v_gene: TRBV5-6
abundance: once
CDR3nt: TGTGCCAGCAGCTTCCCGGGACAGGGGGTCTATGGCTACACCTTC
CDR3aa: CASSFPGQGVYGYTF

j_gene: TRBJ1-1
d_gene: .
v_gene: TRBV28
abundance: .
CDR3nt: TGTGCCAGCAGCCCCCGCGGTGGGGGCAACACTGAAGCTTTCTTT
CDR3aa: CASSPRGGGNTEAFF

j_gene: TRBJ1-2
d_gene: TRBD1
v_gene: TRBV7-8
abundance: .
CDR3nt: TGTGCCAGCAGCATAGGGGCGGGACAGTACTATGGCTACACCTTC
CDR3aa: CASSIGAGQYYGYTF

j_gene: TRBJ2-7
d_gene: TRBD1
v_gene: TRBV9
abundance: .
CDR3nt: TGTGCCAGCAGCCCATGGACAGGGGCCGGGGGTGACGAGCAGTACTTC
CDR3aa: CASSPWTGAGGDEQYF

j_gene: TRBJ2-1
d_gene: TRBD1
v_gene: TRBV12-5
abundance: .
CDR3nt: TGTGCTAGTGGACTCGGACAGGGGGATGGGAATGAGCAGTTCTTC
CDR3aa: CASGLGQGDGNEQFF

j_gene: TRBJ1-1
d_gene: .
v_gene: TRBV9
abundance: .
CDR3nt: TGTGCCAGCAGCGTAGGAGGTCGGCAGGGGATGGGAGCTTTCTTT
CDR3aa: CASSVGGRQGMGAFF

j_gene: TRBJ2-2
d_gene: .
v_gene: TRBV4-1
abundance: few
CDR3nt: TGCGCCAGCAGCCATCAACAGGTCCAAAACACCGGGGAGCTGTTTTTT
CDR3aa: CASSHQQVQNTGELFF

j_gene: TRBJ2-3
d_gene: TRBD2
v_gene: TRBV2
abundance: .
CDR3nt: TGTGCCAGCAGGCGGACTAGCGGGGTTAGCACAGATACGCAGTATTTT
CDR3aa: CASRRTSGVSTDTQYF

j_gene: TRBJ2-7
d_gene: TRBD2
v_gene: TRBV5-1
abundance: .
CDR3nt: TGCGCCAGCAGCTTGAAGACGGAGGGACTACCCTCCTACGAGCAGTACTTC
CDR3aa: CASSLKTEGLPSYEQYF

j_gene: TRBJ2-5
d_gene: .
v_gene: TRBV13
abundance: .
CDR3nt: TGTGCCAGCAGCTTTGGACAGCTACAAGAGACCCAGTACTTC
CDR3aa: CASSFGQLQETQYF

j_gene: TRBJ2-3
d_gene: TRBD2
v_gene: TRBV28
abundance: .
CDR3nt: TGTGCCAGCAGTTTCGGCGGGAGAGGAGATACGCAGTATTTT
CDR3aa: CASSFGGRGDTQYF

j_gene: TRBJ1-5
d_gene: .
v_gene: TRBV19
abundance: .
CDR3nt: TGTGCCAGTAGTATAGATTTGGGCAGCAAAAGCAATCAGCCCCAGCATTTT
CDR3aa: CASSIDLGSKSNQPQHF